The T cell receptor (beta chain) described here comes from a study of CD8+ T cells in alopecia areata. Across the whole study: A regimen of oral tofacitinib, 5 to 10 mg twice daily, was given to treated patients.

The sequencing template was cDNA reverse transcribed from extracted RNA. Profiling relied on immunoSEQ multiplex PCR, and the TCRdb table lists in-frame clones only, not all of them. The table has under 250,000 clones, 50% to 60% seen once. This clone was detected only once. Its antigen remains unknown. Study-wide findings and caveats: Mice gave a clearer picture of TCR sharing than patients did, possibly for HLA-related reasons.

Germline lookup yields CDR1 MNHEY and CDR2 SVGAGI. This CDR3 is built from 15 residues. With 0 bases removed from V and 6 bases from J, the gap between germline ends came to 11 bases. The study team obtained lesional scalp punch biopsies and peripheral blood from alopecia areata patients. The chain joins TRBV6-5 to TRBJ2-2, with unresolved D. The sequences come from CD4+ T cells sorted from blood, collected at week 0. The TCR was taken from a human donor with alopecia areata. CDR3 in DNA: TGTGCCAGCAGTTACTCTTTTAGGCGGTCCGGGGAGCTGTTTTTT. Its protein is CASSYSFRRSGELFF.